Listed below are T cell receptor beta chains from one sample, sequenced in a study of follicular helper T cells after annual influenza vaccination. Using immunoSEQ multiplex PCR, the repertoire was profiled, and TCRdb retains in-frame clones only, with some absent. Among over 8,000 clones listed, 80% to 90% were seen once. The sequences come from CXCR5+ CD38- circulating T follicular helper cells from blood, collected 7 days after influenza vaccination. Receptors were obtained from an adult who received the influenza vaccine. Both conserved end residues are part of each CDR3. A D gene is named only where the DNA matches it firmly. Clone size appears in some rows only: once, few, many, or a class for an expanded clone.

TRBD1	TRBJ1-4	14	-	TRBV5-6	CASRPGGLGEKLFF	TGTGCCAGCAGACCAGGGGGATTAGGAGAAAAACTGTTTTTT
-	TRBJ2-7	16	-	TRBV7-2	CASSPRGRTIIYEQYF	TGTGCCAGCAGCCCTAGGGGTCGAACTATTATCTACGAGCAGTACTTC
-	TRBJ1-5	14	-	TRBV9	CASSVGVTDQPQHF	TGTGCCAGCAGCGTGGGGGTGACCGATCAGCCCCAGCATTTT
-	TRBJ1-6	13	-	TRBV19	CASKPGTNSPLHF	TGTGCCAGTAAGCCAGGGACGAATTCACCCCTCCACTTT
TRBD1	TRBJ1-3	15	-	TRBV5-1	CASSPGTGDLDTIYF	TGCGCCAGCTCCCCCGGGACAGGGGATTTGGACACCATATATTTT
-	TRBJ2-7	12	-	TRBV6-5	CASGKGPYEQYF	TGTGCCAGCGGCAAAGGGCCCTACGAGCAGTACTTC
TRBD2	TRBJ2-3	16	-	TRBV5-1	CASSSTFSGAEDTQYF	TGCGCCAGCAGTTCTACCTTTAGCGGGGCGGAAGATACGCAGTATTTT
-	TRBJ1-6	14	-	TRBV5-1	CASSHGDTNSPLHF	TGCGCCAGCAGCCACGGGGACACTAATTCACCCCTCCACTTT
TRBD2	TRBJ2-1	19	-	TRBV14	CASSRSGLAGGRGGNEQFF	TGTGCCAGCAGCCGATCGGGACTAGCGGGGGGCAGAGGCGGTAATGAGCAGTTCTTC
-	TRBJ1-1	14	-	TRBV29-1	CSASLSLKNTEAFF	TGCAGCGCCTCCTTGTCTTTGAAGAACACTGAAGCTTTCTTT
TRBD2	TRBJ2-3	13	-	TRBV14	CASGLAGADTQYF	TGTGCCAGCGGACTAGCGGGGGCAGATACGCAGTATTTT
-	TRBJ2-7	14	-	TRBV4-3	CASSQARGDYEQYF	TGCGCCAGCAGCCAAGCCAGGGGAGACTACGAGCAGTACTTC
-	TRBJ1-2	12	-	TRBV6-5	CASTREGYGYTF	TGTGCCAGCACCCGAGAAGGGTATGGCTACACCTTC
TRBD1	TRBJ2-3	16	-	TRBV13	CASSLNGQGAPDTQYF	TGTGCCAGCAGCTTAAATGGACAGGGGGCCCCAGATACGCAGTATTTT
-	TRBJ2-1	16	-	TRBV28	CASSFSGVIEYNEQFF	TGTGCCAGCAGTTTTTCAGGAGTCATAGAGTACAATGAGCAGTTCTTC
-	TRBJ1-1	16	-	TRBV4-3	CASSQDRWQENTEAFF	TGCGCCAGCAGCCAAGATCGGTGGCAGGAGAACACTGAAGCTTTCTTT
TRBD2	TRBJ2-3	15	-	TRBV9	CASRSGTSGPDTQYF	TGTGCCAGCAGATCCGGGACTAGCGGGCCGGATACGCAGTATTTT
TRBD1	TRBJ1-6	17	-	TRBV28	CASSASGTGGDNSPLHF	TGTGCCAGCAGTGCTTCCGGGACAGGGGGCGATAATTCACCCCTCCACTTT
-	TRBJ1-2	17	few	TRBV6-1	CASSEWGVRRTDYGYTF	TGTGCCAGCAGTGAATGGGGCGTGCGTAGGACTGACTATGGCTACACCTTC